This entry features one T cell receptor beta chain sequence. Antigen unknown. Clones were sequenced by immunoSEQ multiplex PCR, and TCRdb holds only the in-frame ones, with some missing. The profile covers around 39,000 clones, with around four fifths appearing a single time and roughly 13% taken by the ten largest. These data belong to a study of OX40 agonist ivuxolimab in advanced cancers. Study observations and caveats: Among the nonresponders, some also had low normalized T-cell clonal expansion.

The CDR3 is 14 residues long. Germline loops: CDR1 SGHNT, CDR2 YYREEE (reference sequence). The V end lost 0 bases, the J end lost 4 bases, and 7 bases lay between the germline ends. The source is an adult with an advanced solid tumor such as melanoma, head and neck, liver or kidney cancer. The chain is built from TRBV5-4 and TRBJ1-4; no firm D call. This sample comprised CD4+ or CD8+ T cells sorted from blood, obtained in a trial of the OX40 agonist ivuxolimab. CDR3 DNA: TGTGCCAGCAGCTTGGGGCAGTTTAATGAAAAACTGTTTTTT. Protein: CASSLGQFNEKLFF.